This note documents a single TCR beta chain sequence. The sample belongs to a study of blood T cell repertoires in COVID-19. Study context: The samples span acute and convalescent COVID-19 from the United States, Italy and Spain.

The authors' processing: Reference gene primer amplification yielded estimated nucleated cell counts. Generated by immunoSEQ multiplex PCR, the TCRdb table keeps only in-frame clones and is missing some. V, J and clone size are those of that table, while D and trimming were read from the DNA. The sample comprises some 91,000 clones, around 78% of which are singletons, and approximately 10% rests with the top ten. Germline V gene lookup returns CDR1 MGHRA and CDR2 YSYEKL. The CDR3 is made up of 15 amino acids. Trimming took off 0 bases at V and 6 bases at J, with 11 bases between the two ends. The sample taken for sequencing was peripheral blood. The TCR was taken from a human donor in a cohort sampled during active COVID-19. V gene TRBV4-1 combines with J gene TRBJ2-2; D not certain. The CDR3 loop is CASSQDATEPGELFF. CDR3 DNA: TGCGCCAGCAGCCAAGATGCTACTGAACCCGGGGAGCTGTTTTTT.